This T cell receptor beta chain was identified in a study of blood T cell repertoires in COVID-19. Across the whole study: The origin of the acute and convalescent COVID-19 samples was the United States, Italy and Spain. From T cells, B-cell-depleted T cells, or PBMCs came the material, which was cDNA or gDNA.

Authors' analysis steps: Scientists estimated how many nucleated cells there were by amplifying reference gene primers. Assay: immunoSEQ multiplex PCR; the TCRdb copy retains only in-frame clones and omits some. V, J and clone size were drawn from that table, and D and trimming were deduced from the DNA. The sample consists of 140,000 to 150,000 clones, 84% of them appearing once. Germline V gene sequence: CDR1 SGHAT, CDR2 FQNNGV. V trimming: 5 bases; J trimming: 4 bases; junction bases outside the gene matches: 11. The CDR3 is made up of 16 amino acids. Sequenced: peripheral blood. The clonotype originates from a man aged 60-69 years with active or convalescent COVID-19. V is TRBV11-2 and J is TRBJ1-3; TRBD1 agrees at 7 bases. CDR3 loop: CASSPTGTALGNTIYF. In DNA, the CDR3 is TGTGCCAGCAGCCCAACCGGGACAGCCCTGGGAAACACCATATATTTT.